These T cell receptor beta chains were read from a single sample in a study of blood T cells in healthy people across ages. TCRdb re-called the 5' RACE reads with MiXCR, one entry per CDR3 protein. The table lists about 1.4 million distinct CDR3 sequences, 59% of them singletons. Material for sequencing was blood. These receptors all come from a man aged 18 to 29 in good health. The conserved cysteine and the conserved F or W are not part of the CDR3 here. Only part of the rows carry a size: once, few, many, or a class if the clone is expanded.

j_call | clone_size | v_call | cdr3_aa
TRBJ2-5 | NA | TRBV6-6 | ASRGFRGQGGETQY
TRBJ2-7 | few | TRBV5-1 | ASSLEGFGEQY
TRBJ2-1 | few | TRBV14 | ASSQTGTGFAPPDEQF
TRBJ2-1 | NA | TRBV7-9 | ASSLDERDEQF
TRBJ2-3 | NA | TRBV7-2 | ASSVPTEDTQY
TRBJ2-3 | few | TRBV4-2 | ASSPLQATSTDTQY
NA | NA | TRBV27 | ASSPIAGGEQY
TRBJ2-7 | few | TRBV29-1 | SVVRDSPYEQY
TRBJ2-1 | NA | TRBV20-1 | SARETGMTYNEQF
TRBJ2-7 | NA | TRBV28 | ASMVVSYEQY
TRBJ2-1 | NA | TRBV6-2/TRBV6-3 | ASSYGGQAHNEQF
TRBJ1-1 | NA | TRBV4-1 | ASSQDRTGRTEAF
TRBJ2-7 | NA | TRBV4-1 | ASSQDTPEVGTSYEQY
TRBJ1-1 | NA | TRBV20-1 | SASPWNTEAF
TRBJ1-2 | NA | TRBV4-1 | ASSQDRVQVPYGYT
TRBJ1-2 | NA | TRBV12-1 | ASSLTGPSGYGYT
NA | NA | TRBV3-1 | ASSLFLAGDLYEQY
NA | NA | TRBV7-9 | ASSFVNSLQQY
TRBJ2-3 | NA | TRBV6-2/TRBV6-3 | ASSYIRGTQY
TRBJ2-5 | NA | TRBV20-1 | SAAVGNNEQY
TRBJ2-7 | NA | TRBV27 | ASSPQGMEQY
TRBJ2-6 | NA | TRBV11-1 | ASTLRPRFRDSISGANVLT
TRBJ2-2 | once | TRBV20-1 | SAQGLMGGTTGELF
TRBJ2-5 | NA | TRBV5-1 | ASSTTGTVETQY
TRBJ1-1 | NA | TRBV4-1 | ASSQERSASQGTEAF
TRBJ2-1 | NA | TRBV20-1 | SASDFERPPNEQF
TRBJ1-1 | NA | TRBV10-2 | ASKNQGAERAF
TRBJ2-1 | NA | TRBV6-5 | ASSYSTSGRFNEQF
TRBJ2-1 | NA | TRBV21-1 | ASLGETLSSYNEQF
TRBJ2-1 | few | TRBV10-3 | AISSPVGRERDEQF
TRBJ2-3 | few | TRBV20-1 | SARVPSIPDTQY
TRBJ1-5 | NA | TRBV10-3 | AISESGLDQPQH
TRBJ2-7 | NA | TRBV12-3/TRBV12-4 | ASSLALRGVAGGHERAYEQY
TRBJ2-4 | few | TRBV21-1 | ASSEGFSQGRNIQY
TRBJ2-1 | NA | TRBV5-6 | ASRTSGTPGLKAYNEQF
TRBJ1-1 | NA | TRBV6-5 | ASSYIGQNENTEAF
TRBJ2-3 | NA | TRBV10-3 | AISLSGGPDTQY
TRBJ2-5 | few | TRBV7-2 | ASSLDRGGWETQY
TRBJ2-5 | NA | TRBV6-6 | ASSYFLSQETQY
TRBJ2-5 | few | TRBV4-2 | ASSRPLAGGQETQY
TRBJ1-4 | NA | TRBV29-1 | SVDAGTNEKLF
TRBJ2-5 | NA | TRBV7-6 | ASSVRKSGGQETQY
TRBJ2-2 | NA | TRBV20-1 | SASGTGFTGELF
TRBJ2-5 | NA | TRBV6-5 | ASSYRRTQY
TRBJ2-1 | NA | TRBV2 | ASNRGTSGSHEQF
TRBJ2-7 | once | TRBV2 | ASSEMGQITYEQY